This T cell receptor beta chain comes out of a study of a mutant IDH1 vaccine in newly diagnosed glioma. Overall study context: Weeks 1, 3, 5, 7, 11, 15, 19 and 23 were when patients received their eight vaccinations.

Assay: immunoSEQ multiplex PCR; the TCRdb copy retains only in-frame clones and omits some. The sample shows 100,000 to 120,000 clones, 75% to 90% of them seen only once. As for time point: week 11, during vaccination. Topical imiquimod was applied with each vaccine dose, which held 300 ug of mutant IDH1 20-mer peptide. Germline CDR1 reads LGHNA; CDR2 reads YNFKEQ. CDR3 length equals 15 residues. The V gene lost 0 bases and the J gene lost 2 bases, with 10 bases spanning the gap. With respect to this clone: The antigen is undetermined.

The chain uses TRBV4-2 and TRBJ2-5, with no clear D. Sequenced here: PBMCs, sampled from a glioma patient whose treatment included an IDH1 peptide vaccine. The sequence derives from a woman aged 45-59 years with glioma. DNA of the CDR3: TGTGCCAGCAGCCAAGATCCGACTGTTCAAGAGACCCAGTACTTC. It yields the protein CASSQDPTVQETQYF.